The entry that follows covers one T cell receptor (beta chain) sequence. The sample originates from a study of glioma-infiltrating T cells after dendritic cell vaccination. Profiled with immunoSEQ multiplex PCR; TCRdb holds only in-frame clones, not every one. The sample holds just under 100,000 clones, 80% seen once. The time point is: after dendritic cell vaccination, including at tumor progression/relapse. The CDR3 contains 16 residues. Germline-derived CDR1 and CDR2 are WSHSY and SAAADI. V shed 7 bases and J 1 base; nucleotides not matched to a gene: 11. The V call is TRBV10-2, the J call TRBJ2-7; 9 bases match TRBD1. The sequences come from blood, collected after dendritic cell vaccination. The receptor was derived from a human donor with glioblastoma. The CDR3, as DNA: TGCGCCAGCAAATCTTCCGGGACAGGGAAATCCTACGAGCAGTACTTC. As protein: CASKSSGTGKSYEQYF.